A selection of T cell receptor beta chains follows, all from one sample in a study of blood T cell repertoires in COVID-19. The protocol was immunoSEQ multiplex PCR, while the TCRdb copy is restricted to in-frame clones and leaves out a portion. The profile shows fewer than 250,000 clones, around nine tenths of them singletons. The sample comprised PBMCs or T cells enriched from blood (not recorded which). These receptor sequences come from a man aged 30 to 39 who had recovered from COVID-19. The CDR3 runs from the conserved cysteine through the conserved F or W. A D gene is named only where the DNA matches it firmly. Expanded clones get a size class; other rows say once, few or many, or leave the size out.

>TRBV6-5|TRBJ1-2|TRBD1|.
CASSYSNRGGYTF
TGTGCCAGCAGTTACTCTAACAGGGGGGGCTACACCTTC
>TRBV14|TRBJ2-7|TRBD2|.
CASSQDYRTSGVLGSYEQYF
TGTGCCAGCAGCCAAGATTATCGGACTAGCGGAGTCCTGGGCTCCTACGAGCAGTACTTC
>TRBV7-2|TRBJ1-5|.|.
CASSLFNGRNQPQHF
TGTGCCAGCAGCTTATTTAACGGTCGCAATCAGCCCCAGCATTTT
>TRBV9|TRBJ2-7|.|.
CASSRGAFYEQCF
TGTGCCAGCAGCAGAGGCGCTTTCTACGAGCAGTGCTTC
>TRBV28|TRBJ2-1|.|few
CASSLSQGGNEQFF
TGTGCCAGCAGTCTTTCTCAGGGTGGCAATGAGCAGTTCTTC
>TRBV14|TRBJ2-7|TRBD1|.
CASQLQGSPEQYF
TGTGCCAGTCAGCTACAGGGGTCCCCCGAGCAGTACTTC
>TRBV28|TRBJ1-1|TRBD1|few
CASTSGQGAEAFF
TGTGCCAGCACCTCAGGGCAGGGGGCTGAAGCTTTCTTT
>TRBV28|TRBJ2-1|TRBD2|.
CASSKTSGSSNEQFF
TGTGCCAGCAGTAAGACTAGCGGGAGTTCCAATGAGCAGTTCTTC
>TRBV7-9|TRBJ1-1|.|.
CASCRVTGNTEAFF
TGTGCCAGCTGCAGGGTAACGGGGAACACTGAAGCTTTCTTT
>TRBV7-6|TRBJ2-5|.|.
CASSLAVTGQETQYF
TGTGCCAGCAGCTTAGCGGTCACAGGTCAAGAGACCCAGTACTTC
>TRBV10-1|TRBJ2-7|.|.
CASSEPPSGKDEQYF
TGCGCCAGCAGTGAACCCCCCAGCGGTAAGGACGAGCAGTACTTC
>TRBV19|TRBJ2-2|.|.
CASRDMGLPTGELFF
TGTGCCAGTAGGGATATGGGACTTCCAACCGGGGAGCTGTTTTTT
>TRBV6-1|TRBJ2-3|TRBD2|.
CASSEAGGGAGTDTQYF
TGTGCCAGCAGTGAAGCGGGCGGGGGGGCCGGCACAGATACGCAGTATTTT
>TRBV2|TRBJ1-4|.|.
CASRPLTVSTNEKLFF
TGTGCCAGCAGGCCCCTTACAGTATCCACTAATGAAAAACTGTTTTTT
>TRBV7-2|TRBJ2-2|TRBD2|once
CASSQYGTSSGELFF
TGTGCCAGCAGCCAATACGGGACTAGTTCCGGGGAGCTGTTTTTT
>TRBV5-4|TRBJ2-7|.|.
CASSRDTYEQYF
TGTGCCAGCAGCCGTGACACTTACGAGCAGTACTTC
>TRBV30|TRBJ1-2|.|.
CAWSVQGGPYGYTF
TGTGCCTGGAGTGTACAAGGGGGACCCTATGGCTACACCTTC
>TRBV9|TRBJ2-3|TRBD1|.
CASSPLQGGTDTQYF
TGTGCCAGCAGCCCACTACAGGGGGGCACAGATACGCAGTATTTT
>TRBV10-3|TRBJ1-1|TRBD1|.
CAITTTIDRGTEAFF
TGTGCCATCACTACAACTATAGACAGGGGAACTGAAGCTTTCTTT
>TRBV7-9|TRBJ1-5|.|.
CASSGLGSRFGNQPQHF
TGTGCCAGCAGCGGATTAGGGAGCCGGTTTGGCAATCAGCCCCAGCATTTT
>TRBV19|TRBJ2-4|TRBD1|.
CASGWTGGRDIQYF
TGTGCCAGTGGGTGGACAGGGGGCAGGGACATTCAGTACTTC
>TRBV6-4|TRBJ1-1|TRBD1|.
CASSPGQGAEAFF
TGTGCCAGCAGTCCCGGACAGGGCGCTGAAGCTTTCTTT
>TRBV30|TRBJ1-5|.|few
CAWSGRGSNQPQHF
TGTGCCTGGAGTGGTAGAGGGAGCAATCAGCCCCAGCATTTT
>TRBV5-1|TRBJ2-5|TRBD2|.
CASSPLGGTSGSKLKETQYF
TGCGCCAGCAGCCCGCTGGGAGGGACTAGCGGGAGTAAGTTAAAAGAGACCCAGTACTTC
>TRBV10-1|TRBJ2-7|TRBD2|once
CASSSFSGNEQYF
TGCGCCAGCAGTTCCTTTAGCGGGAACGAGCAGTACTTC
>TRBV4-3|TRBJ2-1|TRBD2|.
CASSPGLTGGYNEQFF
TGCGCCAGCAGCCCGGGTCTTACGGGGGGGTACAATGAGCAGTTCTTC
>TRBV29-1|TRBJ1-2|.|.
CSARAGDGYTF
TGCAGCGCCAGGGCTGGGGATGGCTACACCTTC
>TRBV27|TRBJ2-3|.|.
CASSFGGLSTDTQYF
TGTGCCAGCAGCTTCGGGGGGCTTAGCACAGATACGCAGTATTTT
>TRBV3-1/TRBV3-2|TRBJ1-4|.|.
CASSQASGFSTNEKLFF
TGTGCCAGCAGCCAAGCGTCAGGCTTTTCAACTAATGAAAAACTGTTTTTT
>TRBV15|TRBJ2-5|.|.
CATSRDRGETQYF
TGTGCCACCAGCAGAGATCGGGGGGAGACCCAGTACTTC
>TRBV19|TRBJ1-5|.|few
CASSTQDNQPQHF
TGTGCCAGTAGTACCCAGGATAATCAGCCCCAGCATTTT
>TRBV28|TRBJ2-3|TRBD2|.
CASSLAGVGGDTQYF
TGTGCCAGCAGTTTGGCGGGAGTGGGTGGAGATACGCAGTATTTT
>TRBV5-5|TRBJ1-1|.|.
CASSLEVGGASAEAFF
TGTGCCAGCAGCTTGGAAGTTGGTGGGGCCTCCGCTGAAGCTTTCTTT
>TRBV29-1|TRBJ2-7|TRBD2|.
CSVAVLAGVSSYEQYF
TGCAGCGTTGCGGTCTTAGCGGGGGTCAGCTCCTACGAGCAGTACTTC
>TRBV27|TRBJ1-1|TRBD1|.
CASSFTGGEAFF
TGTGCCAGCAGTTTCACAGGGGGCGAAGCTTTCTTT
>TRBV19|TRBJ1-2|.|once
CASSLRTDNYGYTF
TGTGCCAGTAGTCTCCGGACAGATAACTATGGCTACACCTTC
>TRBV27|TRBJ1-2|.|.
CASSSTGTPGGYTF
TGTGCCAGCAGTTCCACAGGGACCCCGGGTGGCTACACCTTC
>TRBV24-1|TRBJ2-2|TRBD1|.
CATSDAVSRDSSPGELFF
TGTGCCACCAGTGATGCGGTCTCCCGGGACAGCTCACCCGGGGAGCTGTTTTTT
>TRBV3-1/TRBV3-2|TRBJ1-5|.|.
CASSHSGFQPQHF
TGTGCCAGCAGCCATTCGGGATTCCAGCCCCAGCATTTT
>TRBV19|TRBJ1-3|.|.
CASSDSPVASGNTIYF
TGTGCCAGTAGTGATTCACCAGTGGCCTCTGGAAACACCATATATTTT
>TRBV24-1|TRBJ2-2|.|.
CATSERDTGELFF
TGTGCCACCAGTGAGCGTGACACCGGGGAGCTGTTTTTT
>TRBV4-3|TRBJ2-1|TRBD2|.
CASSQETGSGGSPSYNEQFF
TGCGCCAGCAGCCAAGAAACGGGTAGCGGGGGATCTCCTTCCTACAATGAGCAGTTCTTC
>TRBV7-9|TRBJ2-5|.|few
CASSPERSAWTQYF
TGTGCCAGCAGCCCCGAGCGGAGTGCATGGACCCAGTACTTC
>TRBV2|TRBJ1-6|.|.
CASSEALRDSPLHF
TGTGCCAGCAGTGAAGCGCTAAGAGATTCACCCCTCCACTTT
>TRBV6-2/TRBV6-3|TRBJ2-2|TRBD1|once
CASSYRRTGVTGELFF
TGTGCCAGCAGTTACAGGAGGACAGGGGTCACCGGGGAGCTGTTTTTT
>TRBV15|TRBJ1-6|TRBD1|.
CATSRASGTGFNSPLHF
TGTGCCACCAGCAGAGCATCCGGGACAGGGTTTAATTCACCCCTCCACTTT
>TRBV3-1/TRBV3-2|TRBJ1-6|TRBD1|.
CASSLRDRLNSPLHF
TGTGCCAGCAGCCTCCGGGACAGGCTTAATTCACCCCTCCACTTT
>TRBV6-5|TRBJ1-3|.|.
CASTRGDCDGNTIYF
TGTGCCAGCACTAGAGGGGACTGTGATGGAAACACCATATATTTT
>TRBV4-2|TRBJ1-5|TRBD1|once
CASSQDRDSNQPQHF
TGTGCCAGCAGCCAGGACAGGGATAGCAATCAGCCCCAGCATTTT
>TRBV19|TRBJ1-1|.|.
CASSRDIDAEAFF
TGTGCCAGCAGCCGGGACATCGACGCTGAAGCTTTCTTT
>TRBV18|TRBJ2-7|.|.
CASSPPAASAYEQYF
TGTGCCAGCTCACCACCGGCAGCGTCAGCCTACGAGCAGTACTTC
>TRBV6-5|TRBJ1-3|.|.
CASSSRTGISGNTIYF
TGTGCCAGCAGTTCGCGTACAGGAATCTCTGGAAACACCATATATTTT
>TRBV28|TRBJ1-1|.|.
CASSSSTRQAFF
TGTGCCAGCAGTTCCTCGACACGACAAGCTTTCTTT
>TRBV15|TRBJ2-1|.|.
CATSTPPMGGGAVYNEQFF
TGTGCCACCAGCACGCCCCCAATGGGGGGGGGCGCGGTCTACAATGAGCAGTTCTTC
>TRBV5-1|TRBJ2-3|.|.
CASSLGTQGPGDTQYF
TGCGCCAGCAGCTTGGGGACACAGGGTCCGGGGGATACGCAGTATTTT